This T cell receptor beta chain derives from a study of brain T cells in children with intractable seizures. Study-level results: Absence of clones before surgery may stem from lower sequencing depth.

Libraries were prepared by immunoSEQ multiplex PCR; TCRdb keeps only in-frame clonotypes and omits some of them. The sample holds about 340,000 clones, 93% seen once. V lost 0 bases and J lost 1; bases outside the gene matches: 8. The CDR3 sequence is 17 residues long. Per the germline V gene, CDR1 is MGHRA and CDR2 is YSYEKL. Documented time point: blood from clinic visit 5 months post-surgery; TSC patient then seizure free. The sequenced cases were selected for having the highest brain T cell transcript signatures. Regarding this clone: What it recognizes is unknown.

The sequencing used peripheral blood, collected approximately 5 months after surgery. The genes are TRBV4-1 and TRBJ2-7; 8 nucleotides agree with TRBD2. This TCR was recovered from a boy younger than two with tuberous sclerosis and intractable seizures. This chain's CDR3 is CASSQEGGLAGSYEQYF. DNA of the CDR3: TGCGCCAGCAGCCAAGAAGGCGGGCTAGCGGGTTCCTACGAGCAGTACTTC.